These T cell receptor beta chains were read from a single sample in a study of cytomegalovirus exposure and HLA in healthy donors. Method: immunoSEQ multiplex PCR; TCRdb's copy keeps in-frame clones and lacks some. Of roughly 130,000 clones listed, 50% to 75% were seen once; the top ten hold 8% to 9%. Specimen: PBMCs. The receptors were gathered from a woman between 35 and 50 years old in good health and CMV-seropositive. CDR3s leave out the opening cysteine and the closing phenylalanine or tryptophan. The D gene is left open where the match is weak.

j_call,v_call,d_call,cdr3_aa
TRBJ2-1,TRBV14,-,ASSHGQPLSSYNEQF
TRBJ2-2,TRBV7-6,TRBD1,ASSRTGTANTGELF
TRBJ2-6,TRBV5-5,TRBD2,ASSLTGGSGANVLT
TRBJ1-1,TRBV19,TRBD1,ASSIGQGISEAF
TRBJ2-3,TRBV2,-,ASSEAGDYTQY
TRBJ2-3,TRBV18,TRBD2,ASSPQRTSGRDTQY
TRBJ2-7,TRBV5-4,TRBD1,ASRTGTDYEQY
TRBJ2-3,TRBV25-1,TRBD1,ASIGPGTGVGDTQY
TRBJ1-1,TRBV27,-,ASSLSQTGGAF
TRBJ1-5,TRBV19,TRBD1,ASSRQGKSKSQH
TRBJ1-2,TRBV6-6,TRBD1,ATTGQGANYGYT